Presented here are 10 T cell receptor beta chains from one specimen sequenced in a study of early T cells in non-severe SARS-CoV-2 infection. TCRdb re-analysed the 5' RACE reads in MiXCR, keeping a single row per CDR3 protein. Seen here are 20,000 or so distinct CDR3 sequences, approximately 4.3% observed once, and the top ten hold roughly 5.7%. The sample comprised whole blood. Receptors were obtained from an adult who was a healthcare worker with PCR-confirmed SARS-CoV-2 infection or an uninfected control (not recorded which).

This clonotype came up a few times. The chain joins TRBV6-2 or TRBV6-3 to TRBJ1-1; unclear D gene. The V gene lost 2 bases and the J gene lost 1 base, with 5 bases spanning the gap. Germline V gene lookup returns CDR1 MNHEY and CDR2 SVGEGT. The CDR3 totals 13 residues. In DNA, the CDR3 is TGTGCCAGCAGTTACCTACAGAACACTGAAGCTTTCTTT. Encoded protein: CASSYLQNTEAFF.

This clonotype was observed at least ten times. The chain recombines TRBV20-1 with TRBJ2-7; no clear D. V was pared by 0 bases and J by 2 bases, with 8 bases between. This CDR3 contains 13 residues. CDR1 is DFQATT and CDR2 is SNEGSKA in the germline V gene (reference sequence). CDR3 sequence: CSAREEATYEQYF. CDR3 bases: TGCAGTGCTAGAGAGGAAGCGACCTACGAGCAGTACTTC.

This clonotype was seen a handful of times. The chain links TRBV18 to TRBJ2-2; 8 positions agree with TRBD1. Germline loops: CDR1 KGHSH, CDR2 LQKENI. Trimming at V came to 3 bases and at J to 7 bases, leaving 7 bases not matched to a gene. CDR3 length: 15 residues. The CDR3 DNA reads as TGTGCCAGCTCACCTTCGAGACAGGGGCTCGGGGAGCTGTTTTTT. It specifies CASSPSRQGLGELFF.

This chain uses TRBV28 with TRBJ2-3; TRBD2 agrees at 8 bases. V shed 5 bases, J shed 7 bases, and the junction held 8 bases outside the gene matches. The CDR3 runs to 14 residues. Germline V gene lookup returns CDR1 MDHEN and CDR2 SYDVKM. In DNA, the CDR3 is TGTGCCAGCAGTGCCTCCGGGACTAGATATACGCAGTATTTT. Protein product: CASSASGTRYTQYF.

J is TRBJ2-5 and V is TRBV7-3, with a tentative D call TRBD2 (5 bases). Per the germline V gene, CDR1 is SGHTA and CDR2 is FQGTGA. The V gene lost 1 base and the J gene lost 4 bases, with 10 bases spanning the gap. The CDR3 length is 14 residues. The CDR3 DNA sequence: TGTGCCAGCAGCTTAATGCCAGGAGGAGAGACCCAGTACTTC. It yields the protein CASSLMPGGETQYF.

V usage is TRBV10-1 and J usage is TRBJ2-1; D is perhaps TRBD2 (5 bases). The germline CDR1 and CDR2 sequences are WNHNN and SYGVQD (reference sequence). The V and J ends lost 6 bases and 3 bases respectively, with 9 bases between them. This CDR3 contains 13 residues. CDR3 sequence (DNA): TGCGCCAGCAGCGAGGGATTCTACAATGAGCAGTTCTTC. Translated: CASSEGFYNEQFF.

Many counts were recorded for this clonotype. The V gene is TRBV7-8, the J gene TRBJ2-7; TRBD1 matches at 7 bases. Germline V gene sequence: CDR1 SGHVS, CDR2 FQNEAQ. With 1 base clipped from V and 3 bases from J, the junction kept 6 bases outside the gene matches. This CDR3 region has 15 residues. The CDR3 DNA is TGTGCCAGCAGCTTAGGGCAGGGGGTGTACTACGAGCAGTACTTC. Translating gives CASSLGQGVYYEQYF.

The chain is built from TRBV20-1 and TRBJ2-3; D may be TRBD2 (5 bases). This CDR3 region has 15 residues. Germline V lookup: CDR1 DFQATT, CDR2 SNEGSKA (reference sequence). V was shortened by 2 bases and J by 2 bases, with 14 bases between the two germline ends. The CDR3 nucleotides are TGCAGTGCTAGATCCCCCCGGGGAAACACAGATACGCAGTATTTT. This encodes CSARSPRGNTDTQYF.

The chain couples TRBV12-3 or TRBV12-4 to TRBJ2-2, with D perhaps matching TRBD1 or TRBD2 (5 bases each). There are 13 residues in the CDR3. Trimming left V 2 bases short and J 8 bases short, with 9 bases between. CDR3 loop: CASSLPGTGELFF. The CDR3 DNA reads TGTGCCAGCAGTTTACCAGGGACGGGGGAGCTGTTTTTT.

This clonotype was detected ten times or more. The V call is TRBV12-3 or TRBV12-4, the J call TRBJ2-1, with a weak D call TRBD1 (6 bases). The length of the CDR3 is 13 residues. Trimming shortened V by 6 bases and J by 8 bases, and 14 bases separated the two germline ends. The CDR3 here is CASRSSGVDEQFF. The DNA of the CDR3 is TGTGCCAGCAGATCCTCAGGGGTGGATGAGCAGTTCTTC.